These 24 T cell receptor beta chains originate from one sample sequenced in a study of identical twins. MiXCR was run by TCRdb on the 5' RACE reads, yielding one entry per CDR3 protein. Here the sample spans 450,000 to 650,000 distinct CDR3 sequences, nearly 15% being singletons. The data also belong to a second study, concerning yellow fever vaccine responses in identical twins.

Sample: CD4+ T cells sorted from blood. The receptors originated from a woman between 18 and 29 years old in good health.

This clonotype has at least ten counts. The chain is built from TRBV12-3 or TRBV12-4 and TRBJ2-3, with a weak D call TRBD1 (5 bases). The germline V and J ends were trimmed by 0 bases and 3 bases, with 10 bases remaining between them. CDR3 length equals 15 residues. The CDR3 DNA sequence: TGTGCCAGCAGTTTAGCGGGCCAGGGAACAGATACGCAGTATTTT. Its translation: CASSLAGQGTDTQYF.

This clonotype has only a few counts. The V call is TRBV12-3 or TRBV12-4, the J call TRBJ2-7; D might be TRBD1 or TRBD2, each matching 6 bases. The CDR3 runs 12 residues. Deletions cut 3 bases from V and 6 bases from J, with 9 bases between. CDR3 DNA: TGTGCCAGCAGTTTTCGGGGGCGCGAGCAGTACGTC. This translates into CASSFRGREQYV.

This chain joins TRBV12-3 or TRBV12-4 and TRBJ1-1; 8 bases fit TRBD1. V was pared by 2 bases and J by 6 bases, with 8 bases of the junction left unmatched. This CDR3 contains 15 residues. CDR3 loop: CASSLPATGVAEAFF. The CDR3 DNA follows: TGTGCCAGCAGTTTACCCGCGACAGGGGTGGCTGAAGCTTTCTTT.

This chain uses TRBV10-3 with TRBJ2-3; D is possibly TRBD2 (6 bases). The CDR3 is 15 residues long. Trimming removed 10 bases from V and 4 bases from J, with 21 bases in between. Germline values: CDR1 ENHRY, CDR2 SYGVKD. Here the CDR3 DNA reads TGTGCCACACTGGACCGACTAGGTTTCTCAGATACGCAGTATTTT. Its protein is CATLDRLGFSDTQYF.

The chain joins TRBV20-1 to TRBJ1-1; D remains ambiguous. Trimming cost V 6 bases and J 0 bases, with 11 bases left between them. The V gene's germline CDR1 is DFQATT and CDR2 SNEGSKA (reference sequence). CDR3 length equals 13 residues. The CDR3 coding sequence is TGCAGTGCCCGCTATAGTCTGAACACTGAAGCTTTCTTT. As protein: CSARYSLNTEAFF.

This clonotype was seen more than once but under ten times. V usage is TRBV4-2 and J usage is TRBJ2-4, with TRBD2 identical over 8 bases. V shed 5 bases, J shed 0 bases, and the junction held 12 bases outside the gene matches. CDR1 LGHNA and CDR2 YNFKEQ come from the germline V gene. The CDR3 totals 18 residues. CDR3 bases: TGTGCCAGCAGCAAAACGATCCCGCGGGAGGCAGCCAAAAACATTCAGTACTTC. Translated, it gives CASSKTIPREAAKNIQYF.

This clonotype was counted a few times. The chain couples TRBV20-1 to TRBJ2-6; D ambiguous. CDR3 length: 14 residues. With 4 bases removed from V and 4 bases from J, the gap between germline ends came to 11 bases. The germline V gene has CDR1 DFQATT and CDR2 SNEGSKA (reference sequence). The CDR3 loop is CSAIRASGANVLTF. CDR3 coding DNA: TGCAGTGCTATTAGGGCGTCCGGGGCCAACGTCCTGACTTTC.

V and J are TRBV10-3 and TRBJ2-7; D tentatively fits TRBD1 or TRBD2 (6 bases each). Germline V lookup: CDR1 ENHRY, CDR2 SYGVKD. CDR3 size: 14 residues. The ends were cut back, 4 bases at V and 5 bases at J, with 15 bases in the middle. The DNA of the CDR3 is TGTGCCATCAGTGGGGGTCCGGGGGCGCACGAGCAGTACTTC. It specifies CAISGGPGAHEQYF.

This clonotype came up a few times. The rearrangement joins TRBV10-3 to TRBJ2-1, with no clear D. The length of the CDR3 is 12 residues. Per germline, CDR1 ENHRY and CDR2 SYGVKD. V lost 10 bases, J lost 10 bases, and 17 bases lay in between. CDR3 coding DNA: TGTGCCAGCGGAGCGAGATTAGGGGAGCAGTTCTTC. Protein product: CASGARLGEQFF.

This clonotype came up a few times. The CDR3 nucleotides read TGTGCCAGTCGTACAGGGACCGGGGCCAACGTCCTGACTTTC. This sequence encodes CASRTGTGANVLTF. V gene TRBV25-1 combines with J gene TRBJ2-6; tentative D call: TRBD1 (6 bases). CDR1 MGHDK and CDR2 SYGVNS come from the germline V gene. V lost 9 bases and J lost 4, with 13 bases in between. The CDR3 consists of 14 residues.

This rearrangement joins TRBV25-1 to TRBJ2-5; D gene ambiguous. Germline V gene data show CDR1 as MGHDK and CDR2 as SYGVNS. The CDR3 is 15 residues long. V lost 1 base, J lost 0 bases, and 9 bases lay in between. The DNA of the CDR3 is TGTGCCAGCAGTGAATCTCTTACGTACCAAGAGACCCAGTACTTC. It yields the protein CASSESLTYQETQYF.

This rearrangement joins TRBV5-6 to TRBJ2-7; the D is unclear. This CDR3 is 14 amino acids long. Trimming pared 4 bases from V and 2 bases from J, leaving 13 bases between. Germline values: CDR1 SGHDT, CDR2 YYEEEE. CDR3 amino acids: CASSARRITYEQYV. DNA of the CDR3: TGTGCCAGCAGCGCCCGGCGGATAACCTACGAGCAGTACGTC.

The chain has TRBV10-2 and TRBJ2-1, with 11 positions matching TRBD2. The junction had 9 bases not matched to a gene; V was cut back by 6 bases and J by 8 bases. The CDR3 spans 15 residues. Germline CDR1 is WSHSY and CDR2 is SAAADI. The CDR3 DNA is TGCGCCAGCAGCATGACCGGGACTAGCGGTGATGAGCAGTTCTTC. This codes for CASSMTGTSGDEQFF.

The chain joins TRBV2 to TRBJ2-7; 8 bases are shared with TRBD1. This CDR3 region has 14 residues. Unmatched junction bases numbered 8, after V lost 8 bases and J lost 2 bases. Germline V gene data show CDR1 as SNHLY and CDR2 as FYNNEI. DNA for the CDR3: TGTGCCAGCGGTGGAGGGACAGGCCCCTACGAGCAGTACGTC. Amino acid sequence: CASGGGTGPYEQYV.

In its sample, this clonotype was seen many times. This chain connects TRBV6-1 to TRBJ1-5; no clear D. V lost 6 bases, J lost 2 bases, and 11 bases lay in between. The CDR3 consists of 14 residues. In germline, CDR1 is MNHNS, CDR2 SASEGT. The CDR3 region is CASSSGRGNQPQHF. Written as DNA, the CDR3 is TGTGCCAGCAGCTCCGGACGGGGCAATCAGCCCCAGCATTTT.

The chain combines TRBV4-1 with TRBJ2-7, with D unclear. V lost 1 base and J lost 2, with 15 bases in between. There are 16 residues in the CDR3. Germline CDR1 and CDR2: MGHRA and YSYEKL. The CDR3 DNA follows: TGCGCCAGCAGCCAAGTCCAGCCCCCCTCTCCCTACGAGCAGTACTTC. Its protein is CASSQVQPPSPYEQYF.

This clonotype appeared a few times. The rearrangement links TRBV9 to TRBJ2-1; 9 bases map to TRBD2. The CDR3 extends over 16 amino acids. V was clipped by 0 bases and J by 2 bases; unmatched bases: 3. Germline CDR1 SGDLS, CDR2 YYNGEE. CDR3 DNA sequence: TGTGCCAGCAGCGTAGAACTAGCGGGTGCCTACAATGAGCAGTTCTTC. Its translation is CASSVELAGAYNEQFF.

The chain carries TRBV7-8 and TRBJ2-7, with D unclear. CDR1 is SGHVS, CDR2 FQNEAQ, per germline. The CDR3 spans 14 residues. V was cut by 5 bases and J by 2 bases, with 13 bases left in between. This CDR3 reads CASSTRLGTYEQYF. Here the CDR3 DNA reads TGTGCCAGCAGCACTCGACTGGGGACCTACGAGCAGTACTTC.

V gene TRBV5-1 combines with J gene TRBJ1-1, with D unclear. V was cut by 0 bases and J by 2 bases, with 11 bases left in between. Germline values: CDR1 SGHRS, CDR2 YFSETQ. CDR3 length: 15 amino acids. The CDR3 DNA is TGCGCCAGCAGCTTGGTAGAGTTATCCAACACTGAAGCTTTCTTT. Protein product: CASSLVELSNTEAFF. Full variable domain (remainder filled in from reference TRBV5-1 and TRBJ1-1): KAGVTQTPRYLIKTRGQQVTLSCSPISGHRSVSWYQQTPGQGLQFLFEYFSETQRNKGNFPGRFSGRQFSNSRSEMNVSTLELGDSALYLCASSLVELSNTEAFFGQGTRLTVV.

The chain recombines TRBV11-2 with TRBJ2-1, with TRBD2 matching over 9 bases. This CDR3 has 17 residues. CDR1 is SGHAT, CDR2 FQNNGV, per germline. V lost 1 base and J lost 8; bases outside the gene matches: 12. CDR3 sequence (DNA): TGTGCCAGCAGCTTAGGAGCGGGAGGCCCCCCGCGGGATGAGCAGTTCTTC. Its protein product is CASSLGAGGPPRDEQFF. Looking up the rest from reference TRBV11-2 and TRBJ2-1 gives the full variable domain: EAGVAQSPRYKIIEKRQSVAFWCNPISGHATLYWYQQILGQGPKLLIQFQNNGVVDDSQLPKDRFSAERLKGVDSTLKIQPAKLEDSAVYLCASSLGAGGPPRDEQFFGPGTRLTVL.

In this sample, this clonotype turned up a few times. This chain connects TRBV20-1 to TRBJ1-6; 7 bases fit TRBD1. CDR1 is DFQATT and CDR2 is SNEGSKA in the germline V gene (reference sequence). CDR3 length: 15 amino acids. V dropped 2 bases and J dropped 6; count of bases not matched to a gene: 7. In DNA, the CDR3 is TGCAGTGCTAGAAAAACAGGGGCCCTTAATTCACCCCTCCACTTT. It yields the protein CSARKTGALNSPLHF.

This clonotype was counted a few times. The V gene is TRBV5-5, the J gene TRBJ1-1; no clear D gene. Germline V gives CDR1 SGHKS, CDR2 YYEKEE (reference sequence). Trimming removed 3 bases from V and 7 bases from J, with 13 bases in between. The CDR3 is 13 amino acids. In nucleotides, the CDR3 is TGTGCCAGCAGCTGGAAAAACAGCCTTGAAGCTTTCTTT. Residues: CASSWKNSLEAFF.

The CDR3 region is CASGLGTQGFSNQPQHF. As DNA, the CDR3 is TGTGCTAGTGGTTTGGGTACACAGGGGTTTAGCAATCAGCCCCAGCATTTT. This chain joins TRBV12-5 and TRBJ1-5; 7 positions agree with TRBD1. Germline CDR1 LGHNT, CDR2 FRNRAP. Germline trimming cut 1 base from V and 0 bases from J; bases unmatched to any gene: 6. The CDR3 spans 17 residues.

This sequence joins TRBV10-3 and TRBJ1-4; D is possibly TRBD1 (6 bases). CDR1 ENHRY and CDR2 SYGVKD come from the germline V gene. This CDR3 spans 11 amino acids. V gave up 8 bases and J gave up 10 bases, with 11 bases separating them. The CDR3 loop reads CAIGGQGKLFF. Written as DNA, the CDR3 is TGTGCCATCGGGGGGCAAGGAAAACTGTTTTTT.